This TCR beta chain originates from a study of follicular helper T cells after annual influenza vaccination. Findings and limits, study-wide: Each annual vaccination recalled recurring oligoclonal ICOS+CD38+ cTfh clonotypes.

Clones were read by immunoSEQ multiplex PCR, and TCRdb kept only the in-frame ones, dropping some. The sample has 3,000 or so clones; more than 65% are singletons. The V and J ends lost 8 bases and 7 bases respectively, with 21 bases between them. CDR3 length equals 15 residues. Germline CDR1 MDHEN, CDR2 SYDVKM. The time point is: 2014-2015 season, pre-vaccination. Donors with HIV/AIDS, active malignancy, immunomodulators or active illness were excluded. Regarding this clone: Antigen specificity is unknown.

The sequencing here drew on CXCR5+ CD38- circulating T follicular helper cells from blood, taken on the day of influenza vaccination. Subset: circulating Tfh, non-naive CD4+CXCR5+PD-1+ (ICOS+CD38+ or ICOS-CD38-). This receptor was obtained from an adult who received the influenza vaccine. The V gene is TRBV28, the J gene TRBJ2-1, with D possibly being TRBD2 (6 bases). The CDR3 DNA reads as TGTGCCAGCCTCACCGGGGGTGGTCGAGGGAATGAGCAGTTCTTC. Encoded protein: CASLTGGGRGNEQFF.